This TCR beta chain was retrieved from a study of blood T cell repertoires in COVID-19. Participant ages covered about 18 to 95 years across 20 to 25 US areas. Cohorts were assigned according to the clinical history that participants reported. The germline gives CDR1 SGHTA, CDR2 FQGNSA. The CDR3 contains 13 residues. V was cut by 5 bases and J by 4 bases, with 11 bases left in between. Here immunoSEQ multiplex PCR was the method, and the copy in TCRdb shows in-frame clones only, minus some. The repertoire includes fewer than 200,000 clones, 84% of them detected once, and more than 10% sits in the top ten.

The rearrangement uses TRBV7-2 and TRBJ1-2; the D is unclear. The source is a middle-aged man who had recovered from COVID-19. The material sequenced was PBMCs or T cells enriched from blood (not recorded which). CDR3 region: CASSTREGYGYTF. As DNA, the CDR3 is TGTGCCAGCAGCACCCGGGAAGGCTATGGCTACACCTTC.